This entry lists 20 T cell receptor beta chains sequenced from one sample in a study of regulatory T cells in long-lasting Graves disease. Assembly of TCR beta libraries relied on iRepertoire HTBI primers together with Arm-PCR of CDR3 regions. Via MiXCR, TCRdb re-called the multiplex PCR reads, giving one row per CDR3 protein. The top ten clones hold around a sixth of a sample with about 620,000 distinct CDR3 sequences, about 16% of them seen once. Specified time point: newly diagnosed GD, antithyroid drugs for less than 3 months. There was RNA extracted from PBMCs, and the TCR library was made from it. These data also featured in a second study, about T cells in Graves' hyperthyroidism and ophthalmopathy.

This sample comprised peripheral blood mononuclear cells (PBMCs), obtained at new diagnosis, from a patient treated with antithyroid drugs. Receptor source: a woman aged 30 to 39 with Graves disease.

The V and J genes are TRBV7-2 and TRBJ2-4, with a tentative D call TRBD2 (7 bases). Looked up from germline, CDR1 is SGHTA and CDR2 is FQGNSA. Trimming took off 4 bases at V and 1 base at J, with 20 bases between the two ends. The CDR3 sequence is 18 residues long. DNA for the CDR3: TGTGCCAGCAGCTCTTTTTCCCAGGGGCGGGAGGCCAAAAACATTCAGTACTTC. Translated, it gives CASSSFSQGREAKNIQYF. Variable domain in full (rest from reference TRBV7-2 and TRBJ2-4): GAGVSQSPSNKVTEKGKDVELRCDPISGHTALYWYRQSLGQGLEFLIYFQGNSAPDKSGLPSDRFSAERTGGSVSTLTIQRTQQEDSAVYLCASSSFSQGREAKNIQYFGAGTRLSVL.

This chain links TRBV4-1 with TRBJ2-1; TRBD1 matches 9 bases. CDR1 MGHRA and CDR2 YSYEKL come from the germline V gene. The V and J ends lost 0 bases and 6 bases, in that order; junction bases with no gene match: 6. This CDR3 has 16 residues. This CDR3 reads CASSQDWGQGRNEQFF. In DNA form, the CDR3 reads TGCGCCAGCAGCCAAGATTGGGGACAGGGCCGCAATGAGCAGTTCTTC.

This clonotype was recorded many times. V usage is TRBV19 and J usage is TRBJ1-5, with unresolved D. CDR1 and CDR2 from the germline V gene are LNHDA and SQIVND (reference sequence). V lost 9 bases, J lost 3 bases, and 15 bases lay in between. This CDR3 spans 14 amino acids. The CDR3 nucleotides read TGTGCCAGCTCACCGTCCGGGAACAATCAGCCCCAGCATTTT. Protein sequence: CASSPSGNNQPQHF. The full variable domain, its missing parts supplied by reference TRBV19 and TRBJ1-5, is DGGITQSPKYLFRKEGQNVTLSCEQNLNHDAMYWYRQDPGQGLRLIYYSQIVNDFQKGDIAEGYSVSREKKESFPLTVTSAQKNPTAFYLCASSPSGNNQPQHFGDGTRLSIL.

In this sample, this clonotype turned up a few times. The V call is TRBV10-3, the J call TRBJ2-5; possibly TRBD1 for D (6 bases). Trimming removed 4 bases at V and 3 bases at J, with 9 bases between. The CDR3 runs to 13 residues. The germline CDR1 and CDR2 sequences are ENHRY and SYGVKD. CDR3 region: CAISVDRKETQYF. The DNA of the CDR3 is TGTGCCATCAGTGTCGACAGGAAAGAGACCCAGTACTTC.

V is TRBV24-1 and J is TRBJ2-5; 10 bases are shared with TRBD2. Per the germline V gene, CDR1 is KGHDR and CDR2 is SFDVKD. The CDR3 covers 17 residues. The V segment lost 1 base and the J segment 4 bases; nucleotides outside the gene matches: 8. The CDR3 spells CATSDFIAGGGRETQYF. CDR3 nucleotide sequence: TGTGCCACCAGTGATTTCATAGCGGGAGGAGGACGAGAGACCCAGTACTTC.

A few counts support this clonotype. Here the CDR3 DNA reads TGCAGTGCTAGAGAGGGGGCTGGTTACGAGCAGTACTTC. Translated, it gives CSAREGAGYEQYF. The V and J genes are TRBV20-1 and TRBJ2-7; perhaps TRBD1 as D (6 bases). The CDR3 is 13 residues long. Trimming removed 0 bases from V and 4 bases from J, with 10 bases in between. Germline CDR1 reads DFQATT; CDR2 reads SNEGSKA (reference sequence).

This clonotype has just a few counts. The V call is TRBV18, the J call TRBJ1-6; D not certain. V lost 2 bases and J 8 bases, leaving 10 bases between the germline ends. The CDR3 is 14 residues long. Germline V CDR1 and CDR2: KGHSH, LQKENI. For the CDR3, the DNA is TGTGCCAGCTCACCAGTACAGATAGATTCACCCCTCCACTTT. Protein: CASSPVQIDSPLHF.

This clonotype was seen a few times. V usage is TRBV10-3 and J usage is TRBJ2-7; 9 nucleotides agree with TRBD1. The length of the CDR3 is 15 residues. V was pared by 7 bases and J by 4 bases, with 11 bases of the junction left unmatched. Germline values: CDR1 ENHRY, CDR2 SYGVKD. Here the CDR3 DNA reads TGTGCCATCAAGAGCGGGACAGGGTATCTTTACGAGCAGTACTTC. Translation gives CAIKSGTGYLYEQYF.

Many counts were recorded for this clonotype. This sequence joins TRBV10-3 and TRBJ2-7, with 7 bases fitting TRBD1. This CDR3 region has 14 residues. Germline V gene sequence: CDR1 ENHRY, CDR2 SYGVKD. V shed 10 bases, J shed 3 bases, and the junction held 12 bases outside the gene matches. CDR3 coding DNA: TGTGCCACCAAACCAAACAGACAGGGCTACGAGCAGTACTTC. Translation: CATKPNRQGYEQYF.

This clonotype was observed a few times. This sequence joins TRBV4-1 and TRBJ1-1; TRBD1 agrees at 7 bases. The length of the CDR3 is 17 residues. Germline loops: CDR1 MGHRA, CDR2 YSYEKL. V was pared by 5 bases and J by 0 bases, with 12 bases of the junction left unmatched. The CDR3 DNA reads TGCGCCAGCAGCGTCCGGGACAGAGGCGTGATGAACACTGAAGCTTTCTTT. Translated: CASSVRDRGVMNTEAFF.

This clonotype has a handful of counts. The chain is built from TRBV20-1 and TRBJ2-5, with D maybe TRBD1 (5 bases). Germline lookup yields CDR1 DFQATT and CDR2 SNEGSKA (reference sequence). There are 13 residues in the CDR3. Trimming cost V 6 bases and J 4 bases, with 15 bases left between them. CDR3 coding DNA: TGCAGTGCGTTGAACAGGCTCCCAGAGACCCAGTACTTC. As protein: CSALNRLPETQYF.

This clonotype was counted between two and nine times. The chain is built from TRBV2 and TRBJ2-5, with D unresolved. Germline V gene lookup returns CDR1 SNHLY and CDR2 FYNNEI. This CDR3 is 15 amino acids long. Trimming took 2 bases from V and 5 from J, leaving 15 bases between them. Here the CDR3 DNA reads TGTGCCAGCAGTGAACAGAACCTCGATCGGGAGACCCAGTACTTC. This sequence encodes CASSEQNLDRETQYF.

The chain uses TRBV7-2 and TRBJ2-7; TRBD2 might be the D (6 bases). The CDR3 totals 14 residues. The germline gives CDR1 SGHTA, CDR2 FQGNSA. Trimming cost V 5 bases and J 6 bases, with 17 bases left between them. The CDR3 reads CASSPYGTPREQYF. The CDR3 DNA is TGTGCCAGCAGCCCATACGGGACTCCCCGCGAGCAGTACTTC. Complete variable domain (other parts from reference TRBV7-2 and TRBJ2-7): GAGVSQSPSNKVTEKGKDVELRCDPISGHTALYWYRQSLGQGLEFLIYFQGNSAPDKSGLPSDRFSAERTGGSVSTLTIQRTQQEDSAVYLCASSPYGTPREQYFGPGTRLTVT.

The rearrangement links TRBV5-6 to TRBJ1-1; D ambiguous. V lost 6 bases to trimming and J lost 2 bases, with 11 bases between them. The V gene's germline CDR1 is SGHDT and CDR2 YYEEEE. The CDR3 spans 13 residues. This CDR3 reads CASTTQENTEAFF. The CDR3 nucleotides read TGTGCCAGCACTACCCAGGAAAACACTGAAGCTTTCTTT.

The chain combines TRBV20-1 with TRBJ1-6; no reliable D call. The germline V gene has CDR1 DFQATT and CDR2 SNEGSKA (reference sequence). The CDR3 sequence is 12 residues long. Trimming left V 7 bases short and J 14 bases short, with 18 bases between. The CDR3, as DNA: TGCAGTGTCGGCAGGCAGGAGGAGGCCCTCCACTTT. It codes for CSVGRQEEALHF.

This clonotype occurred many times. This sequence joins TRBV27 and TRBJ1-1, with D possibly being TRBD1 (6 bases). The CDR3 sequence is 13 residues long. V was clipped by 8 bases and J by 1 base, with 11 bases between them. CDR1 MNHEY and CDR2 SMNVEV come from the germline V gene (reference sequence). The CDR3 DNA follows: TGTGCCAGCGGGGAGACAGGGAACACTGAAGCTTTCTTT. This encodes CASGETGNTEAFF.

As regards this clonotype: A much larger clone lies one base from this, so it may be a read error. This sequence joins TRBV6-2 or TRBV6-3 and TRBJ2-4; D perhaps matches TRBD2 (6 bases). V gave up 7 bases and J gave up 1 base, with 17 bases separating them. CDR1 is MNHEY, CDR2 SVGEGT, per germline. The length of the CDR3 is 16 residues. This CDR3 is CASIVSEEGAKNIQYF. CDR3 nucleotide sequence: TGTGCCAGCATTGTGTCGGAGGAGGGGGCCAAAAACATTCAGTACTTC.

This clonotype has at least ten counts. The chain combines TRBV12-3 or TRBV12-4 with TRBJ1-2, with D possibly matching TRBD1 (5 bases). The CDR3 is made up of 14 amino acids. Trimming left V 5 bases short and J 2 bases short, with 12 bases between. The CDR3 DNA sequence: TGTGCCAGCAGTCCCGACAGCCTAAACTATGGCTACACCTTC. Its translation: CASSPDSLNYGYTF.

This clonotype was seen ten or more times. CDR3 sequence (DNA): TGCGCCAGCAGCTTGGAACTAGCGGGAGTCGATACGCAGTATTTT. Its protein product is CASSLELAGVDTQYF. The V and J genes are TRBV5-1 and TRBJ2-3, with TRBD2 matching 11 bases. Per the germline V gene, CDR1 is SGHRS and CDR2 is YFSETQ. The CDR3 is made up of 15 amino acids. V dropped 0 bases and J dropped 6; count of bases not matched to a gene: 3.

This clonotype was found many times. The J gene is TRBJ1-6, the V gene TRBV5-5; no reliable D call. There are 14 residues in the CDR3. The V gene's germline CDR1 is SGHKS and CDR2 YYEKEE (reference sequence). V gave up 1 base and J gave up 8 bases, with 10 bases separating them. The CDR3 DNA sequence: TGTGCCAGCAGCTTGTTGATGGTGGATTCACCCCTCCACTTT. Translated, it gives CASSLLMVDSPLHF.